This T cell receptor (beta chain) is drawn from a study of T cell responses to AZD1222 COVID-19 vaccine (dated by TCRdb to the early 2020s). Regarding the complete study: AZD1222 recipients with second doses at about 4 weeks or about 12 weeks were pooled, because spike-specific TCR depth and breadth did not differ between schedules. A total of 230 to 250 trial participants underwent TCR sequencing, of whom 207 had received two doses of AZD1222 and around 26 had received two doses of the MenACWY control vaccine. Enrollment into the trials was organized by age into subgroups of 18-55, 56-69 and 70-plus years, and those subgroups contained approximately 150, 30 and 60 TCR-sequenced participants, respectively. General study outcomes and caveats: The 56-69-year group was small, and its depth increase did not reach significance, likely because of low power. No day 14 peak-response samples were available, so repertoires were characterized only after the peak T cell response. Reportedly, close to half of the unique spike-specific TCRs recognized epitopes lying outside the regions that are mutated in the B.1.351 and B.1.1.7 variants. A significant rise in spike-specific TCR breadth and depth was observed after two AZD1222 doses relative to day 0 and relative to MenACWY recipients. Vaccine-associated CD4 TCRs spanned the whole spike protein, with dominant responses in regions 160-218 and 743-854. Most participants were white British and females outnumbered males, and the authors suggested that clonal diversity may have been underestimated. Only 5 to 7 AZD1222 recipients were SARS-CoV-2 seropositive at baseline, limiting conclusions about previously exposed vaccinees.

V sheds 5 bases and J sheds 4 bases, leaving 17 bases between their ends. The CDR3 runs 14 amino acids, cysteine and phenylalanine included. CDR3 DNA is the only sequence kept; it has 42 bases, read in frame from the first base. CDR1 and CDR2, looked up from the germline V gene, are SQVTM and ANQGSEA. This clone was found a few times. Its antigen has not been determined. No much larger clone is present one base from it, and per-base qualities are unavailable. The time point label corresponds to: baseline before first vaccination. The vaccinee samples were drawn from two UK trials, COV001 and COV002, one of which was a single-blind randomized controlled phase 2/3 trial testing AZD1222 (ChAdOx1 nCoV-19) in healthy adults. For TCRbeta chain sequencing, PBMC samples from trial participants were taken at day 0 and at day 28 after the second dose. The CDR3 regions of human TCRbeta chains were analyzed by immunosequencing. The published analysis was carried out like this. Repertoire TCRs were matched against a reference library of SARS-CoV-2-specific TCRs generated with the MIRA antigen-specificity platform. Breadth meant the fraction of unique TCRs that were SARS-CoV-2-associated, whereas depth meant the fraction of total T cells that were SARS-CoV-2-associated. Using the MIRA data, each spike-specific TCR was assigned both to the spike region to which the TCR was reactive and to a CD4 or CD8 class. Log10-transformed breadth and depth values were compared by one-way ANOVA with Sidak's multiple comparisons tests. As stored in TCRdb, this immuneACCESS dataset retains in-frame rearrangements with V and J assigned. A fraction of the clones does not appear; measured against another copy, unresolved V genes explain less than half of the discrepancy, and the remainder lacks a known reason. For V, J and clone size, that table is used; D and trimming come from the DNA. The sample yields about 120,000 clones; around 89% were counted once. 1.5% to 1.8% of the sample belongs to the ten largest clones.

The sequencing used peripheral blood, collected on day 0 of AZD1222 vaccination. The clonotype comes from an adult in good health. Recombination joined TRBV29-1 with TRBJ1-1; TRBD1 might be the D gene, on 6 matching bases. The CDR3 has the sequence CSVRKTGIRTEAFF. The nucleotide sequence reads as follows: TGCAGCGTTCGGAAAACAGGGATCCGCACTGAAGCTTTCTTT.